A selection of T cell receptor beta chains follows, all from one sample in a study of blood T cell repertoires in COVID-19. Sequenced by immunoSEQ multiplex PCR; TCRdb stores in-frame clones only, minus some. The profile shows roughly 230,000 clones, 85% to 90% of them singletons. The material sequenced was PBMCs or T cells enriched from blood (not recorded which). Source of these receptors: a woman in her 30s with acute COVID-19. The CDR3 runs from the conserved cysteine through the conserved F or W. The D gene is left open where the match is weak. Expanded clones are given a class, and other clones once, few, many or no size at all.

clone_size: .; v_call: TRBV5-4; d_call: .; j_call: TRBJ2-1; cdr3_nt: TGTGCCAGCAGACGCGTTCAGGGAGAGCAGTTCTTC; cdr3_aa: CASRRVQGEQFF
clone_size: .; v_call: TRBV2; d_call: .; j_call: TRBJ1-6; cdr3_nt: TGTGCCAGCATGGGCCGAAATAATTCACCCCTCCACTTT; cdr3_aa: CASMGRNNSPLHF
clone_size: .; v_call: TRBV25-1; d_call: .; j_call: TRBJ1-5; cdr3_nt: TGTGCCAGCAGTCCCCAGGGTCTGGGCAATCAGCCCCAGCATTTT; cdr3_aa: CASSPQGLGNQPQHF
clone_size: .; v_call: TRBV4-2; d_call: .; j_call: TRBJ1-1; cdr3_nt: TGTGCCAGCAGAACGACTGAGAACACTGAAGCTTTCTTT; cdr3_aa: CASRTTENTEAFF
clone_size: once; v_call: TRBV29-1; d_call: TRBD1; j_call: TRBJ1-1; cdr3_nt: TGCAGCGGCGGACAGGGGAGGACTGAAGCTTTCTTT; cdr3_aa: CSGGQGRTEAFF
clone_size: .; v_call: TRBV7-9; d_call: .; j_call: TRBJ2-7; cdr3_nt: TGTGCCAGCAGCTTAGCGCCCCTGTCGGACGAGCAGTACTTC; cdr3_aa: CASSLAPLSDEQYF
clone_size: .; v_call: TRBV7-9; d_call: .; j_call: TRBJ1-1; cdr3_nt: TGTGCCAGCAGCTTAGTGGCAGTCCGGGGTGACACTGAAGCTTTCTTT; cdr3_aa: CASSLVAVRGDTEAFF
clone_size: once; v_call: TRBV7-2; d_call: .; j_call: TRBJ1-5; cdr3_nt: TGTGCCAGCAGCTTAGGGCAGTATAGCAATCAGCCCCAGCATTTT; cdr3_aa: CASSLGQYSNQPQHF
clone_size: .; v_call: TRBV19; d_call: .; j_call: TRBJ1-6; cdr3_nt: TGTGCCAGTAGCGGTGGGACATTTGTCCAAACACCCCTCCACTTT; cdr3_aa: CASSGGTFVQTPLHF
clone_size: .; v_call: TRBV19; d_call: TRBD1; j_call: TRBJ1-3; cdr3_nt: TGTGCCAGTAGTACCACGGACAGGGGATCTGGAAACACCATATATTTT; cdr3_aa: CASSTTDRGSGNTIYF
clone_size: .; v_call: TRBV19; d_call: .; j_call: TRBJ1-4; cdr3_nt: TGTGCCAGTAGTTCACAATTACCCTCCGACGGACTTGGTTTT; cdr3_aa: CASSSQLPSDGLGF
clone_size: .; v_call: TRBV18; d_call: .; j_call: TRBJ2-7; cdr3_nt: TGTGCCAGCTCACCCTGGGAGGCCTACGAGCAGTACTTC; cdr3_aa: CASSPWEAYEQYF
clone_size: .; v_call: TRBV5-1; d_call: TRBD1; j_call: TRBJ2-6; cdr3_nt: TGCGCCAGCGGGACAGGGAGAACTGGGGCCAACGTCCTGACTTTC; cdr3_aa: CASGTGRTGANVLTF
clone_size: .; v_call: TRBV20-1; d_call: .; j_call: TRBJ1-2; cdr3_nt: TGCAGTGCTGGGGACACCTATGGCTACACCTTC; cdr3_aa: CSAGDTYGYTF
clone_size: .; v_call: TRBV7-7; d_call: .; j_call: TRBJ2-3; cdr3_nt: TGTGCCAGCAGCCCGGGATCAGATACGCAGTATTTT; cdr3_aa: CASSPGSDTQYF
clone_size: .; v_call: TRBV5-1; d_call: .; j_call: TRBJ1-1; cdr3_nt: TGCGCCAGCAGCTTGGGCAGGGGAGACACTGAAGCTTTCTTT; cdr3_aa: CASSLGRGDTEAFF
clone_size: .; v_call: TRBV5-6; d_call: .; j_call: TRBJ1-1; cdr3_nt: TGTGCCAGCAGCTTGCTACAGGGAGTCATGAACACTGAAGCTTTCTTT; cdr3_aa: CASSLLQGVMNTEAFF
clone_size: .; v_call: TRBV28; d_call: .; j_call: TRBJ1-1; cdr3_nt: TGTGCCAGCAGTTTACTTGCAGAAATGAACACTGAAGCTTTCTTT; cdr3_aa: CASSLLAEMNTEAFF
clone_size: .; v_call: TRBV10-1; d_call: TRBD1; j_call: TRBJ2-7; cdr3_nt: TGCGCCAGCAGGGACCCCCAGGGGGTGGAGTACTTC; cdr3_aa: CASRDPQGVEYF
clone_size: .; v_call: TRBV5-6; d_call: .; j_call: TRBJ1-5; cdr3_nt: TGTGCCAGCAGCTTGGGCGGGATTTTTAGCAATCAGCCCCAGCATTTT; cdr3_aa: CASSLGGIFSNQPQHF
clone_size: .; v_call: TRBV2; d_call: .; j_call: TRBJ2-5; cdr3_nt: TGTGCCAGCAGTTTGACGACTGACACCCAGTACTTC; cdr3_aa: CASSLTTDTQYF
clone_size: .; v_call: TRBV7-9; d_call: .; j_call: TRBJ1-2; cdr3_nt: TGTGCCAGCAGCCCAGCGGGGCTCGGCTACACCTTC; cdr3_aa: CASSPAGLGYTF
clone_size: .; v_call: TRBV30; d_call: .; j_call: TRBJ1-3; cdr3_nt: TGTGCCTGGAGTGCTCACACAGGGTTCTCTGGAAACACCATATATTTT; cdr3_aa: CAWSAHTGFSGNTIYF
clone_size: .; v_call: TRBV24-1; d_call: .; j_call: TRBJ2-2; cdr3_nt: TGTGCCACCAGTGACCAGCCGGCAGTGGGGCTGGGGAACACCGGGGAGCTGTTTTTT; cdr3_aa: CATSDQPAVGLGNTGELFF
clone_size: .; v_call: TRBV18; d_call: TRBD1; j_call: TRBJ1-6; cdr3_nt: TGTGCCAGCTCACCACAGGGACAGGGGAATTCACCCCTCCACTTT; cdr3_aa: CASSPQGQGNSPLHF
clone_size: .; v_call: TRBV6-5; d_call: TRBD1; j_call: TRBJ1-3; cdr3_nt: TGTGCCAGCCAGGCAGGGGGCGAAAACACCATATATTTT; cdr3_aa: CASQAGGENTIYF
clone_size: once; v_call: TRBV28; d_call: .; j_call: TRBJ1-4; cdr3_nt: TGTGCCAGCAGCTCCCGGGGAGCCCCTAATGAAAAACTGTTTTTT; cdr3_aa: CASSSRGAPNEKLFF
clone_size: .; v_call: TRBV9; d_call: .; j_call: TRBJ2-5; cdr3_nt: TGTGCCAGCAGCGTAGCCGGGACTTTGGAGACCCAGTACTTC; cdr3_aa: CASSVAGTLETQYF
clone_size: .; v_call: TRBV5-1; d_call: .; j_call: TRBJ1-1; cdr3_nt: TGCGCCAGCAGGGACAGTCTCATGGCGCGCATGAACACTGAAGCTTTCTTT; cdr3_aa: CASRDSLMARMNTEAFF
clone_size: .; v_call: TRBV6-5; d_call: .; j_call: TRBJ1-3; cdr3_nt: TGTGCCAGCAGTTATCGGCAGGGCGGAAACACCATATATTTT; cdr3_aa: CASSYRQGGNTIYF
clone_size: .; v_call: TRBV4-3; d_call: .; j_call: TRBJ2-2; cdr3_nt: TGCGCCAGCAGCCAGGGAGGGGGCACCGGGGAGCTGTTTTTT; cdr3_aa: CASSQGGGTGELFF
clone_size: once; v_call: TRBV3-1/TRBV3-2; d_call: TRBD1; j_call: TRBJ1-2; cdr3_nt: TGTGCCAGCAGCCAAGAACCCGGACAGGGGTATGGCTACACCTTC; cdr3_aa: CASSQEPGQGYGYTF
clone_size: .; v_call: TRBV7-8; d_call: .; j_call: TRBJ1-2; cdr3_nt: TGTGCCAGCAGCTTAGTACGGGGAAGGGATGGCTACACCTTC; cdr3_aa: CASSLVRGRDGYTF
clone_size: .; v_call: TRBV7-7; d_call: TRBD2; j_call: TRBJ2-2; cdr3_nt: TGTGCCAGCAGCTTCGGACTAGCGGGGGCCCCTGAGGAGCTGTTTTTT; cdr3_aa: CASSFGLAGAPEELFF
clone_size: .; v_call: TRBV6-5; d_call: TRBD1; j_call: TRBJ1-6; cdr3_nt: TGTGCCAGCAGTAAACCGACAGGGGGAAATTCACCCCTCCACTTT; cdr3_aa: CASSKPTGGNSPLHF
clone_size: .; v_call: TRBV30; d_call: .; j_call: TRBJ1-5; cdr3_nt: TGTGCCTGGAGCCGGCAGACTAGCAAGTATCAGCCCCAGCATTTT; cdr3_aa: CAWSRQTSKYQPQHF
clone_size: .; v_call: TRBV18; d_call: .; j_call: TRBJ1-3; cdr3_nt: TGTGCCAGCTCACCAGGTGGTTACCCCAGCTCTGGAAACACCATATATTTT; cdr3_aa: CASSPGGYPSSGNTIYF
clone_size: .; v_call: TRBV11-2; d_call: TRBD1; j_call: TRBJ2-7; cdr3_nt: TGTGCCAGCAGCTTAGTCGGGACAGGGAACTACGAGCAGTACTTC; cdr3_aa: CASSLVGTGNYEQYF
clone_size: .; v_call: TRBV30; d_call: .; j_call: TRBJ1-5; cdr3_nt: TGTGCCTGGAGTGTCAAGAGCGGTCAGCCCCAGCATTTT; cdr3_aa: CAWSVKSGQPQHF
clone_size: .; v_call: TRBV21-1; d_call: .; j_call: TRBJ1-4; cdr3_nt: TGTGCCAGCAGCACGGGTTTAAGGGGGCGCAGTGAAAAACTGTTTTTT; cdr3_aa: CASSTGLRGRSEKLFF
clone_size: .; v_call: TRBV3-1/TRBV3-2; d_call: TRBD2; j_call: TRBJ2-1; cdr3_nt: TGTGCCAGCAGCCTGAGACTAGCGGGGGGCCGTGGGAATGAGCAGTTCTTC; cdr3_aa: CASSLRLAGGRGNEQFF
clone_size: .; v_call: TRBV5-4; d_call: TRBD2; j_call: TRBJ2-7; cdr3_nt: TGTGCCAGCAGCCGGACTAGCGGGGGGGGCGAGCAGTACTTC; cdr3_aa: CASSRTSGGGEQYF
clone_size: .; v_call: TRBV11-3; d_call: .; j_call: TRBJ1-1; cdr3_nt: TGTGCCAGCAGTTCTAGTCAAGAAGCTTTCTTT; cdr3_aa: CASSSSQEAFF
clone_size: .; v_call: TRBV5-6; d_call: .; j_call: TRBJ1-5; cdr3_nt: TGTGCCAGCAGCTTCTCGAGTCAGCCCCAGCATTTT; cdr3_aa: CASSFSSQPQHF
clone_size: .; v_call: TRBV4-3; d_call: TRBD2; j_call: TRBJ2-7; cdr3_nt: TGCGCCAGCAGCCCGGGAAAGGGACTAGTGAGCTCCTACGAGCAGTACTTC; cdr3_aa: CASSPGKGLVSSYEQYF
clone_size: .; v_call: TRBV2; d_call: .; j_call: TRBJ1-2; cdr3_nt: TGTGCCAGCAGTGCCTATACCTCTAACTATGGCTACACCTTC; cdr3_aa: CASSAYTSNYGYTF
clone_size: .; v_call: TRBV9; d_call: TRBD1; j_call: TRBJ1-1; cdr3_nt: TGTGCCAGCAGCTCCCGACAGGGGAACACTGAAGCTTTCTTT; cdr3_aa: CASSSRQGNTEAFF
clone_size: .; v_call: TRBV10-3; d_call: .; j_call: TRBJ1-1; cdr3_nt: TGTGCCATCAGTGGTCACAGGCTGATGAACACTGAAGCTTTCTTT; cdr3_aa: CAISGHRLMNTEAFF
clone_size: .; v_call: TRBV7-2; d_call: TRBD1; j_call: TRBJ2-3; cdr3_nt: TGTGCCAGCAGCTTAGTTGGGACAGCTAGCACAGATACGCAGTATTTT; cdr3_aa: CASSLVGTASTDTQYF
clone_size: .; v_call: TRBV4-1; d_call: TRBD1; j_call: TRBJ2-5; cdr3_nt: TGCGCCAGCAGCCGTTCTACCCTCGGGACAGATCAAGAGACCCAGTACTTC; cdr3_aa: CASSRSTLGTDQETQYF
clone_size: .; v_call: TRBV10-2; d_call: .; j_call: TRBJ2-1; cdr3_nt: TGCGCCAGCAGTGATAGGAACTCAGGGGAGAATGAGCAGTTCTTC; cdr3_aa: CASSDRNSGENEQFF
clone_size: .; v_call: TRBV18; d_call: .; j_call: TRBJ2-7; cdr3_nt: TGTGCCAGCTCACCGGACAGCCTCTACGAGCAGTACTTC; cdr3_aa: CASSPDSLYEQYF
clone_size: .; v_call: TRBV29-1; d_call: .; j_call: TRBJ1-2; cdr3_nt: TGCAGCGTTGGATTCAGCCCGGAGGGTGGCTACACCTTC; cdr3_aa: CSVGFSPEGGYTF
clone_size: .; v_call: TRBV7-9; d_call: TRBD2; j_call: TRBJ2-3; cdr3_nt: TGTGCCAGCAGCTTAGGCCTAGCGGGGGGAACAGATACGCAGTATTTT; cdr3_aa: CASSLGLAGGTDTQYF